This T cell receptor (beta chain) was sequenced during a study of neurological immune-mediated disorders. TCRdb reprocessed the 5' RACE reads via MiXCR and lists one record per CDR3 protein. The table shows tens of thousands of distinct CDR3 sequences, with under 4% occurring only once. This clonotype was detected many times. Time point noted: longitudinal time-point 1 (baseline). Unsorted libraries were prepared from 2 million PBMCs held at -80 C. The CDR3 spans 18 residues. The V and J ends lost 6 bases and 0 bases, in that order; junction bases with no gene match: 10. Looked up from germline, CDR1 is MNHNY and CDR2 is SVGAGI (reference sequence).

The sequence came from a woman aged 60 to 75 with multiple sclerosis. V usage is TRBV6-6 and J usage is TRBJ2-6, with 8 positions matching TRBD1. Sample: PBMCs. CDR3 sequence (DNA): TGTGCCAGCAGAACTGGCGGACAGGGAGCCTCTGGGGCCAACGTCCTGACTTTC. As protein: CASRTGGQGASGANVLTF.